This entry describes one T cell receptor (beta chain). The treatment was: randomized to nivolumab then ipilimumab (arm A) or the reverse (arm B). DNA-damaging chemotherapy had not been given to any patient beforehand. PBMC sorting kept live CD3+CD8+ cells without CD19 or CD56. The data were obtained in a study of sequential checkpoint blockade in melanoma. Study summary: Randomization was 1:1 between first-line nivolumab→ipilimumab and ipilimumab→nivolumab. After both sequences, patients received maintenance nivolumab.

Libraries were prepared by immunoSEQ multiplex PCR; TCRdb keeps only in-frame clonotypes and omits some of them. The sample has about 7,700 clones, roughly three fifths seen once; the top ten hold nearly 9%. Trimming removed 3 bases at V and 6 bases at J, with 12 bases between. Germline V lookup: CDR1 SGHNT, CDR2 YYREEE (reference sequence). This CDR3 has 13 residues. The chain employs TRBV5-4 and TRBJ1-2; possibly TRBD1 for D (5 bases). The source material was CD8+ T cells sorted from blood (inferred from file names), sampled from a patient given nivolumab and ipilimumab in sequence. The sequence was obtained from a human donor with melanoma. CDR3: CASSWGGTDGYTF. The CDR3 nucleotides read TGTGCCAGCAGCTGGGGGGGGACTGATGGCTACACCTTC.